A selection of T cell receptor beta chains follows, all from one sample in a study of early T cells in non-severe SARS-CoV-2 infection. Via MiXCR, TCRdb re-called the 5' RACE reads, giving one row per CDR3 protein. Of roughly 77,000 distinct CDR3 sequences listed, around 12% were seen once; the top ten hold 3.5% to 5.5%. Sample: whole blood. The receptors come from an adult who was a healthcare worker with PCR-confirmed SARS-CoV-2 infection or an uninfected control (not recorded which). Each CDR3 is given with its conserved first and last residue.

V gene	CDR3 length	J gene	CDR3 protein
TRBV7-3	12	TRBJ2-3	CASGDYTDTQYF
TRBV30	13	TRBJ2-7	CAWSYRSPYEQYF
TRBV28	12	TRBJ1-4	CASGVRGEKLFF
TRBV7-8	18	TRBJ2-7	CASSFAADRGPFSYEQYF
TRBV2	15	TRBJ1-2	CASSITIQGARGYTF
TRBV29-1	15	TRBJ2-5	CSVEGEGQGQETQYF
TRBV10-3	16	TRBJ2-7	CAISSPEGRVSYEQYF
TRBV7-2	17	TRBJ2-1	CASSLASFSAYYNEQFF
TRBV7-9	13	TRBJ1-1	CASSFVPDTEAFF
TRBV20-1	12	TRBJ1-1	CSARGVPLEAFF
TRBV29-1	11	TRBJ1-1	CSVAATTEAFF
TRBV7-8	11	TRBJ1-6	CASSYSGPLHF
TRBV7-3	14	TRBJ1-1	CASNSGAGNTEAFF
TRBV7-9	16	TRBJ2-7	CASSLGGWEPQYEQYF
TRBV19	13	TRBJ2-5	CASASDHSETQYF
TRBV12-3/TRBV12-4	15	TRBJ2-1	CASSPQGTNYNEQFF
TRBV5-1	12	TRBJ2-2	CASSLNTGELFF
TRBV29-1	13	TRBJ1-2	CSVRLGVNYGYTF
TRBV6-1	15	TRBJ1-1	CASSVGQGANTEAFF
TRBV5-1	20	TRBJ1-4	CASSMPGEGPAGSTNEKLFF
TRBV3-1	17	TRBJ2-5	CASSQASGYRRQETQYF
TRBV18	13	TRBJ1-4	CASSRTQNEKLFF
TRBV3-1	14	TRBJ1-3	CASSLDHSGNTIYF
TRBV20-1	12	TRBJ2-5	CSLQGRGETQYF
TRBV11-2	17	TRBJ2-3	CASSPGTSGTSTDTQYF
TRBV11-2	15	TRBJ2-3	CASSLDRASTDTQYF
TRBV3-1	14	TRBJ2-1	CASRWAGVGNEQFF
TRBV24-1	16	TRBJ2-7	CATSESDRGREYEQYF
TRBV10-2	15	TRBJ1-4	CASSEFDRGTEKLFF
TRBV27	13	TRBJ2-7	CASSGAPYYEQYF
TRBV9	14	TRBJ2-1	CASSKSDGYNEQFF
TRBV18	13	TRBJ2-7	CASSDDRGHEQYF
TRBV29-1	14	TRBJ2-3	CSVAGTSGADTQYF
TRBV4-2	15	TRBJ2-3	CASSQRDPGVDTQYF
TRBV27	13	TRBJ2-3	CASSFTATDTQYF
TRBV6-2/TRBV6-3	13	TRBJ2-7	CASRAAARDEQYF